Below, 21 T cell receptor beta chains from the same sample are listed, as sequenced in a study of sequential checkpoint blockade in melanoma. Treatment reported: randomized to nivolumab then ipilimumab (arm A) or the reverse (arm B). Assay: immunoSEQ multiplex PCR; the TCRdb copy retains only in-frame clones and omits some. Altogether approximately 15,000 clones are present, under 85% being singletons, with the ten largest covering roughly 31%. The sequences come from CD8+ T cells sorted from blood (inferred from file names), collected from a patient given nivolumab and ipilimumab in sequence. The source of these receptors is a human donor with melanoma.

The chain recombines TRBV29-1 with TRBJ2-7, with TRBD1 as a possible D gene (6 bases). V was cut by 7 bases and J by 2 bases, with 12 bases left in between. CDR1 and CDR2 (germline): SQVTM, ANQGSEA. This CDR3 is built from 12 residues. CDR3 DNA sequence: TGCAGCGCGACAGGTTCCCCCTACGAGCAGTACTTC. Residues: CSATGSPYEQYF.

The sample holds one count of this clone. The rearrangement uses TRBV15 and TRBJ2-5; TRBD2 might be the D (5 bases). CDR1 and CDR2 (germline): LNHNV, YYDKDF (reference sequence). The CDR3 loop spans 14 amino acids. V was cut by 1 base and J by 5 bases, with 11 bases left in between. Written as DNA, the CDR3 is TGTGCCACCAGCAGAGGGTTCGGCGGGGAGACCCAGTACTTC. Its translation is CATSRGFGGETQYF.

This sequence joins TRBV7-6 and TRBJ1-1, with 8 bases lining up with TRBD1. From germline, CDR1 is SGHVS and CDR2 FNYEAQ. V trimming: 4 bases; J trimming: 1 base; junction bases outside the gene matches: 5. The CDR3 runs to 15 residues. The CDR3 DNA reads TGTGCCAGCAGCTCCACCGGGACAGGGAACACTGAAGCTTTCTTT. Translating it yields CASSSTGTGNTEAFF.

The chain recombines TRBV5-6 with TRBJ1-4, with 9 bases fitting TRBD1. CDR1 is SGHDT, CDR2 YYEEEE, per germline. The CDR3 sequence is 15 residues long. With V trimmed by 4 bases and J by 6 bases, 7 bases remained unmatched. The CDR3 DNA is TGTGCCAGCAGCGGACTACAGGGGGCTGATGAAAAACTGTTTTTT. As protein: CASSGLQGADEKLFF.

The chain is built from TRBV27 and TRBJ1-2, with TRBD1 matching over 9 bases. The length of the CDR3 is 15 residues. Germline CDR1 MNHEY, CDR2 SMNVEV (reference sequence). The V segment lost 7 bases and the J segment 6 bases; nucleotides outside the gene matches: 12. DNA for the CDR3: TGTGCCAGCACCTCTTATGGGGACAGGGTTGATGGCTACACCTTC. This sequence encodes CASTSYGDRVDGYTF.

The V and J genes are TRBV29-1 and TRBJ2-5; a possible D gene is TRBD2 (5 bases). The CDR3 covers 18 residues. V was cut by 7 bases and J by 1 base, with 28 bases left in between. Germline-derived CDR1 and CDR2 are SQVTM and ANQGSEA. This CDR3 reads CSAEIGEGAGLSQETQYF. As DNA, the CDR3 is TGCAGCGCCGAAATCGGGGAAGGAGCCGGACTGAGCCAAGAGACCCAGTACTTC.

The chain recombines TRBV4-3 with TRBJ2-5, with D tentatively TRBD1 (6 bases). CDR1 and CDR2 from the germline V gene are LGHNA and YSLEER. V dropped 1 base and J dropped 5 bases, with 11 bases sitting between them. This CDR3 comprises 14 residues. The CDR3 DNA follows: TGCGCCAGCAGCCAAGTTGACAGGATTGAGACCCAGTACTTC. This encodes CASSQVDRIETQYF.

The chain combines TRBV2 with TRBJ2-7; 8 positions match TRBD1. The CDR3 is made up of 15 amino acids. Per germline, CDR1 SNHLY and CDR2 FYNNEI. V was clipped by 0 bases and J by 3 bases; unmatched bases: 4. CDR3 sequence: CASSEAWDRIYEQYF. The CDR3 DNA sequence: TGTGCCAGCAGTGAAGCGTGGGACAGGATCTACGAGCAGTACTTC.

This chain connects TRBV5-6 to TRBJ2-3, with 14 bases matching TRBD2. The CDR3 is made up of 16 amino acids. With 0 bases clipped from V and 5 bases from J, the junction kept 2 bases outside the gene matches. Germline CDR1 and CDR2: SGHDT and YYEEEE. CDR3: CASSLGLAGGEDTQYF. The CDR3 region has the DNA TGTGCCAGCAGCTTGGGACTAGCGGGGGGGGAAGATACGCAGTATTTT.

The chain couples TRBV4-1 to TRBJ2-7, with 11 bases identical to TRBD1. Per germline, CDR1 MGHRA and CDR2 YSYEKL. Trimming took 4 bases from V and 4 from J; bases not matched to a gene: 3. The length of the CDR3 is 14 residues. Here the CDR3 reads CASSPGQGGYEQYF. The CDR3 bases are TGCGCCAGCAGCCCGGGACAGGGGGGATACGAGCAGTACTTC.

The gene calls are TRBV27 and TRBJ2-5, with 9 bases fitting TRBD2. CDR1 is MNHEY, CDR2 SMNVEV, per germline (reference sequence). The ends lost 3 bases at V and 5 bases at J; junction bases unmatched: 7. CDR3 size: 15 residues. CDR3 in amino acids: CASSLGAGGGETQYF. DNA for the CDR3: TGTGCCAGCAGTTTGGGAGCGGGGGGAGGGGAGACCCAGTACTTC.

This clone turned up a few times. This chain connects TRBV23-1 to TRBJ1-5, with TRBD1 matching 11 bases. TRBV23-1 is noted as an ORF with a role that remains uncertain. With 0 bases clipped from V and 7 bases from J, the junction kept 8 bases outside the gene matches. This CDR3 spans 17 amino acids. The CDR3 spells CASSQSGTGGGWQPQHF. The CDR3 DNA follows: TGCGCCAGCAGTCAATCGGGGACAGGGGGAGGTTGGCAGCCCCAGCATTTT.

This chain connects TRBV6-4 to TRBJ2-3; D gene ambiguous. The CDR3 is 13 residues long. V lost 8 bases and J 1 base, leaving 10 bases between the germline ends. Germline CDR1 reads MRHNA; CDR2 reads SNTAGT. CDR3 loop: CASGTTGTDTQYF. CDR3 in DNA: TGTGCCAGCGGTACTACCGGCACAGATACGCAGTATTTT.

This clone was recorded once. The chain employs TRBV28 and TRBJ2-7; 11 nucleotides align to TRBD1. The V segment lost 5 bases and the J segment 3 bases; nucleotides outside the gene matches: 6. The CDR3 sequence is 15 residues long. Germline V CDR1 and CDR2: MDHEN, SYDVKM. In nucleotides, the CDR3 is TGTGCCAGCAGTAGGGGACAGGGGGGTATCTACGAGCAGTACTTC. Translating it yields CASSRGQGGIYEQYF.

This clone was detected only a few times. This chain joins TRBV19 and TRBJ1-1, with D unclear. This CDR3 has 12 residues. Deletions cut 1 base from V and 4 bases from J, with 4 bases between. Germline V gene sequence: CDR1 LNHDA, CDR2 SQIVND (reference sequence). CDR3 region: CASSIGSTEAFF. The CDR3, as DNA: TGTGCCAGTAGTATAGGGAGCACTGAAGCTTTCTTT.

This chain connects TRBV6-5 to TRBJ2-7, with 8 bases fitting TRBD1. Per the germline V gene, CDR1 is MNHEY and CDR2 is SVGAGI. V was pared by 7 bases and J by 1 base, with 9 bases of the junction left unmatched. The CDR3 runs 15 residues. The CDR3 DNA reads TGTGCCAGCATCGGTTGGCAGGGGGCATCCTACGAGCAGTACTTC. Encoded protein: CASIGWQGASYEQYF.

This clone was seen a few times. The chain joins TRBV6-1 to TRBJ1-6; maybe TRBD1 (5 bases). Germline CDR1 and CDR2: MNHNS and SASEGT. This CDR3 comprises 16 residues. Trimming left V 0 bases short and J 7 bases short, with 13 bases between. The CDR3 is CASSEAPGTGNSPLHF. For the CDR3, the DNA is TGTGCCAGCAGTGAAGCGCCGGGGACTGGGAATTCACCCCTCCACTTT.

V usage is TRBV9 and J usage is TRBJ2-7; possibly TRBD1 for D (6 bases). CDR1 and CDR2 from the germline V gene are SGDLS and YYNGEE. CDR3 length: 13 residues. The ends were cut back, 4 bases at V and 1 base at J, with 9 bases in the middle. The CDR3 loop reads CASSPTGSYEQYF. Here the CDR3 DNA reads TGTGCCAGCAGCCCGACAGGTTCCTACGAGCAGTACTTC.

The V call is TRBV11-3, the J call TRBJ1-1; D not certain. With 4 bases removed from V and 1 base from J, the gap between germline ends came to 4 bases. Germline V gene sequence: CDR1 SGHNT, CDR2 YENEEA. This CDR3 is 12 amino acids long. CDR3 in amino acids: CASSSGNTEAFF. The CDR3 bases are TGTGCCAGCAGCTCAGGGAACACTGAAGCTTTCTTT.

Note on this clone: A far larger clone is one nucleotide away, so this likely arose from a read error. Distinct nucleotide sequences in the sample also encode this CDR3. V and J are TRBV28 and TRBJ2-7; 8 bases are a match to TRBD2. The CDR3 has 15 residues. Germline V gene data show CDR1 as MDHEN and CDR2 as SYDVKM. V lost 8 bases, J lost 5 bases, and 14 bases stayed unmatched. This CDR3 is CASGLRSGSGNEQYF. The CDR3 DNA reads as TGTGCCAGCGGGTTACGGAGCGGGAGTGGGAACGAGCAGTACTTC. The variable domain in full, completed from reference TRBV28 and TRBJ2-7, reads DVKVTQSSRYLVKRTGEKVFLECVQDMDHENMFWYRQDPGLGLRLIYFSYDVKMKEKGDIPEGYSVSREKKERFSLILESASTNQTSMYLCASGLRSGSGNEQYFGPGTRLTVT.

The rearrangement uses TRBV6-4 and TRBJ1-2; no firm D call. CDR1 is MRHNA, CDR2 SNTAGT, per germline. The CDR3 consists of 13 residues. V gave up 6 bases and J gave up 5 bases, with 13 bases separating them. CDR3 bases: TGTGCCAGCAGCGGGTTTCGAGCTTATGGCTACACCTTC. Protein sequence: CASSGFRAYGYTF.